This T cell receptor (beta chain) was captured by sequencing in a study of metastatic and nonmetastatic thyroid tumors. On the study more broadly: The comparison covered peripheral blood and tumor or nodule tissue in malignant and benign thyroid patients.

Germline V CDR1 and CDR2: MNHNS, SASEGT. The CDR3 has 14 residues. V was shortened by 0 bases and J by 6 bases, with 9 bases between the two germline ends. There were no patients who had received any treatment before thyroid surgery. This clone is deemed medium-sized. The antigen is undetermined. Study findings and constraints: In blood and tumor, TCR beta diversity was reportedly significantly higher in malignant thyroid tumors than in benign nodules.

How the authors handled the data: To classify distant metastasis in papillary thyroid cancer, a model was built from CDR3 differences across clinicopathological groups. TCRdb re-called clones via MiXCR from the PCR reads. The V and J calls come from TCRdb's annotation, not from the publication. The table has 30,000 to 40,000 clones, 25% to 35% seen once. The chain employs TRBV6-1 and TRBJ2-1, with D maybe TRBD2 (7 bases). The sequence derives from a female donor with papillary thyroid cancer or a benign thyroid nodule (not recorded which). Some clones in this sample may be carry-over from other donors' samples. The sequenced material came from blood. In DNA form, the CDR3 reads TGTGCCAGCAGTGAAGCGGGGGGGCCCAATGAGCAGTTCTTC. Protein product: CASSEAGGPNEQFF.